This T cell receptor beta chain was documented in a study of blood T cell repertoires in COVID-19. Turning to the study itself: COVID-19 samples from acute and convalescent phases originated in the United States, Italy and Spain.

Study processing details: By means of reference gene primer amplification, nucleated cell counts were estimated. The repertoire was sequenced with immunoSEQ multiplex PCR; TCRdb's copy has only in-frame clones and lacks some. That table is the source of V, J and clone size, and D and trimming were worked out from the DNA. Altogether about 74,000 clones are present, roughly four fifths being singletons, with the ten largest covering about 16%. Germline trimming cut 5 bases from V and 6 bases from J; bases unmatched to any gene: 10. This CDR3 is 16 amino acids long. Germline V lookup: CDR1 SGHAT, CDR2 FQDESV (reference sequence).

The sequenced sample was peripheral blood. The chain carries TRBV11-1 and TRBJ1-1; 12 nucleotides agree with TRBD1. The TCR sequence derives from a man aged 65-85 years with active or convalescent COVID-19. The CDR3 here is CASSPYVGQGAPEAFF. In DNA form, the CDR3 reads TGTGCCAGCAGCCCCTATGTGGGACAGGGGGCCCCTGAAGCTTTCTTT.